This T cell receptor (beta chain) is drawn from a study of blood T cell repertoires in COVID-19. V shed 7 bases, J shed 2 bases, and the junction held 19 bases outside the gene matches. The CDR3 covers 19 residues. Germline CDR1 and CDR2: SGHTA and FQGNSA. This clone showed up just a few times. Libraries were prepared by immunoSEQ multiplex PCR; TCRdb keeps only in-frame clonotypes and omits some of them. The data hold 390,000 or so clones, with nearly 90% observed a single time. The sequence was obtained from a man younger than 35 with active or convalescent COVID-19. The sequencing input was peripheral blood. The chain uses TRBV7-2 and TRBJ2-3, with 9 bases fitting TRBD2. CDR3 nucleotide sequence: TGTGCCAGCACCATCCAGCCCCTCCGGCTAGCGGGGACCACAGATACGCAGTATTTT. This sequence encodes CASTIQPLRLAGTTDTQYF.